This TCR beta chain was documented in a study of blood T cell repertoires in COVID-19. Overall study: Samples of COVID-19 (acute and convalescent) were obtained from the United States, Italy and Spain. T cells, B-cell-depleted T cells, or PBMCs supplied cDNA or gDNA.

Per the original data handling: Cell counts per sample came from amplifying reference gene primers. Sequenced by immunoSEQ multiplex PCR; TCRdb stores in-frame clones only, minus some. The D gene and trimming were derived from the DNA, and the V and J assignments and clone size from that table. The data contain 170,000 or so clones, 87% of them seen just once; the ten biggest clones take up 0.8% to 1%. This CDR3 is 13 amino acids long. Germline V gives CDR1 MNHEY, CDR2 SVGEGT. Trimming shortened V by 2 bases and J by 4 bases, and 8 bases separated the two germline ends. Only one count was recorded for this clone.

This TCR was sampled from a woman between 18 and 29 years old who had recovered from COVID-19. This sequence joins TRBV6-2 or TRBV6-3 and TRBJ1-1; D unclear. The specimen sequenced was peripheral blood. The CDR3 nucleotides are TGTGCCAGCAGTTACCCAGACTTCACTGAAGCTTTCTTT. This sequence encodes CASSYPDFTEAFF.